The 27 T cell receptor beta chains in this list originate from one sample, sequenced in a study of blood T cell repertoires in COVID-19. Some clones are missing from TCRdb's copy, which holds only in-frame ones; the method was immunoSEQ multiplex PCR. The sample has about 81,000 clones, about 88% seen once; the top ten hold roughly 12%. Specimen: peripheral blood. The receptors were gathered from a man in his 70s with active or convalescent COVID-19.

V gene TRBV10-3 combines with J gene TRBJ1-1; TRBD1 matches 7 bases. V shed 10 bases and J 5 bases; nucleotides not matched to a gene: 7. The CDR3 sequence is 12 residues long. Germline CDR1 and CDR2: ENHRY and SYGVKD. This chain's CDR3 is CASQGVGTEAFF. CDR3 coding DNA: TGTGCCAGTCAGGGGGTAGGGACTGAAGCTTTCTTT.

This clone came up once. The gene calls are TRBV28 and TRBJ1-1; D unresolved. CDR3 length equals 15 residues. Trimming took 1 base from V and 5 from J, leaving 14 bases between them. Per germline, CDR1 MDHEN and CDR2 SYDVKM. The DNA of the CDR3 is TGTGCCAGCAGTTTATCCCCCCGAGGGAAGACTGAAGCTTTCTTT. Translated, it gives CASSLSPRGKTEAFF. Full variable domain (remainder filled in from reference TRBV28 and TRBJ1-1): DVKVTQSSRYLVKRTGEKVFLECVQDMDHENMFWYRQDPGLGLRLIYFSYDVKMKEKGDIPEGYSVSREKKERFSLILESASTNQTSMYLCASSLSPRGKTEAFFGQGTRLTVV.

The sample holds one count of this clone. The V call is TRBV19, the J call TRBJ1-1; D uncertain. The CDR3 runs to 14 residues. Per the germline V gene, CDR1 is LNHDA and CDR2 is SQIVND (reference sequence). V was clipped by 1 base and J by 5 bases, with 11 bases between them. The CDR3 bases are TGTGCCAGTAGTATAGTCGTTCGGAGTACTGAAGCTTTCTTT. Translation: CASSIVVRSTEAFF.

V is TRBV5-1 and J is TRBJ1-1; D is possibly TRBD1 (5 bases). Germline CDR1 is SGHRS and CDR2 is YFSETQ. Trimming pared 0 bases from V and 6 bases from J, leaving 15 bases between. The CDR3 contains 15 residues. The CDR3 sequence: CASSLVGGDGAEAFF. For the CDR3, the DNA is TGCGCCAGCAGCTTGGTGGGGGGAGATGGGGCTGAAGCTTTCTTT.

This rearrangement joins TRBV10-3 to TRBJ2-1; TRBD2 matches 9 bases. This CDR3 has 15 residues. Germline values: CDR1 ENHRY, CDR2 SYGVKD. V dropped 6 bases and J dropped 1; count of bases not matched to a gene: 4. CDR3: CAIRPGLASYNEQFF. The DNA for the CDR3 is TGTGCCATCAGACCCGGACTAGCGTCCTACAATGAGCAGTTCTTC.

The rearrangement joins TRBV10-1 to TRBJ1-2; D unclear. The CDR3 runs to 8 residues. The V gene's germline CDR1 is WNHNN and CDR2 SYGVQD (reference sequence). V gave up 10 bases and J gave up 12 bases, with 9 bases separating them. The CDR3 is CAIPRHTF. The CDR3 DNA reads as TGCGCCATCCCTAGACACACCTTC.

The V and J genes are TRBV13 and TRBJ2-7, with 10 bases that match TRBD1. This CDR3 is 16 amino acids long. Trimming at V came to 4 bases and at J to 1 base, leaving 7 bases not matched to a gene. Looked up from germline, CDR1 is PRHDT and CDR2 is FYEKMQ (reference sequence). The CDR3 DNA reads TGTGCCAGCAGCTGGTTCGGACAGGGGGGATCCTACGAGCAGTACTTC. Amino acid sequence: CASSWFGQGGSYEQYF.

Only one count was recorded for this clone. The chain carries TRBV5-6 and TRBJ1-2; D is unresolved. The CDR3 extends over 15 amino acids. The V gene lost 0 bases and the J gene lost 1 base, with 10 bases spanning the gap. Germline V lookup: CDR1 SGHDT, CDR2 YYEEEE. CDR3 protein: CASSLANRFNYGYTF. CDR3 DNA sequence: TGTGCCAGCAGCTTGGCCAACAGATTTAACTATGGCTACACCTTC. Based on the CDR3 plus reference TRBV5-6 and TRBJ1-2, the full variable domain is DAGVTQSPTHLIKTRGQQVTLRCSPKSGHDTVSWYQQALGQGPQFIFQYYEEEERQRGNFPDRFSGHQFPNYSSELNVNALLLGDSALYLCASSLANRFNYGYTFGSGTRLTVV.

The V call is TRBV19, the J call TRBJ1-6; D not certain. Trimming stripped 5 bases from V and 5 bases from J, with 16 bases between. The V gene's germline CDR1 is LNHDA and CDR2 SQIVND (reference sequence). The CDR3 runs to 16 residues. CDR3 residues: CASSPVGGSNNSPLHF. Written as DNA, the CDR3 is TGTGCCAGTAGTCCCGTTGGCGGGTCCAATAATTCACCCCTCCACTTT.

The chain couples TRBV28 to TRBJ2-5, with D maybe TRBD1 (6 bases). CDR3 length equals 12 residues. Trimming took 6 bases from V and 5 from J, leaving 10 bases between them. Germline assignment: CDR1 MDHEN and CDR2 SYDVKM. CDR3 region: CASRGAMETQYF. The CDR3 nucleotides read TGTGCCAGCAGGGGGGCGATGGAGACCCAGTACTTC.

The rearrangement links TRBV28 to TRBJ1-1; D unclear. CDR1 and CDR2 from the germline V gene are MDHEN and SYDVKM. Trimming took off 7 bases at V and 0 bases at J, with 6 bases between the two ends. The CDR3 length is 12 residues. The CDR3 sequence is CASKTVNTEAFF. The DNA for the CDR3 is TGTGCCAGCAAAACAGTGAACACTGAAGCTTTCTTT. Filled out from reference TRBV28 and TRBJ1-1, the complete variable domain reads DVKVTQSSRYLVKRTGEKVFLECVQDMDHENMFWYRQDPGLGLRLIYFSYDVKMKEKGDIPEGYSVSREKKERFSLILESASTNQTSMYLCASKTVNTEAFFGQGTRLTVV.

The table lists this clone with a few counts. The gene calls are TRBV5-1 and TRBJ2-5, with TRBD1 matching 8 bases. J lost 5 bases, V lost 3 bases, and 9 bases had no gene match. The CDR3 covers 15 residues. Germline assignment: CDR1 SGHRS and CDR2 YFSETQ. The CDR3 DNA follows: TGCGCCAGCAGCTACGAAGGACAGGGCGAGGAGACCCAGTACTTC. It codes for CASSYEGQGEETQYF.

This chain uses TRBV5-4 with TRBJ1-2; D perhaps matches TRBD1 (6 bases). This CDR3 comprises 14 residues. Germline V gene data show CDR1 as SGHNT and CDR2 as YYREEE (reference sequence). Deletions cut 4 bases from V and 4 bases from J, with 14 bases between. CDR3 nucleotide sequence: TGTGCCAGCAGCCCCCCAGGGGCGGGCTATGGCTACACCTTC. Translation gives CASSPPGAGYGYTF.

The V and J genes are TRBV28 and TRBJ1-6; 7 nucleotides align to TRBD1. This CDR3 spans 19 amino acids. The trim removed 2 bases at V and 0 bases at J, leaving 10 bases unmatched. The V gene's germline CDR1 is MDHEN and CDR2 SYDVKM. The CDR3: CASSLDLTQGVSYNSPLHF. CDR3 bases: TGTGCCAGCAGTTTAGATCTTACGCAGGGGGTCTCCTATAATTCACCCCTCCACTTT.

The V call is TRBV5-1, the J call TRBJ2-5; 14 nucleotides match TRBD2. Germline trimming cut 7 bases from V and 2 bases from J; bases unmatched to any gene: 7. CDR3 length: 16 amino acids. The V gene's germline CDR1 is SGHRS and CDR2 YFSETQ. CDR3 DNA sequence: TGCGCCAGCCGGACTAGCGGGGGGACAAATCAAGAGACCCAGTACTTC. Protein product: CASRTSGGTNQETQYF.

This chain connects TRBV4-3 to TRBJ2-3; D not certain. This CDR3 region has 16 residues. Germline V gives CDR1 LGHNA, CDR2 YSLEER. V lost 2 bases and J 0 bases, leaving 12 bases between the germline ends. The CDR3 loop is CASSQLHLESTDTQYF. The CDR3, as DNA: TGCGCCAGCAGCCAACTTCACCTAGAGAGCACAGATACGCAGTATTTT.

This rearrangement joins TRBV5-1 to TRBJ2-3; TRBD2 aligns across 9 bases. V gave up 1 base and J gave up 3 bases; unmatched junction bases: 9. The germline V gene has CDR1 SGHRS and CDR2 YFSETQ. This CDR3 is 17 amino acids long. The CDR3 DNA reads TGCGCCAGCAGCTTGACCTTTCTAGCGGGGACAACAGATACGCAGTATTTT. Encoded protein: CASSLTFLAGTTDTQYF.

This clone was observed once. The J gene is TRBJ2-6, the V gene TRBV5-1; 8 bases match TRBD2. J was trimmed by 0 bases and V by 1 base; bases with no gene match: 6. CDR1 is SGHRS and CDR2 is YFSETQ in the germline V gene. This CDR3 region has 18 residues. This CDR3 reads CASSLPAGASSGANVLTF. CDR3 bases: TGCGCCAGCAGCTTGCCAGCGGGGGCCTCCTCTGGGGCCAACGTCCTGACTTTC. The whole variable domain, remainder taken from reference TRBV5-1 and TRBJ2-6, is KAGVTQTPRYLIKTRGQQVTLSCSPISGHRSVSWYQQTPGQGLQFLFEYFSETQRNKGNFPGRFSGRQFSNSRSEMNVSTLELGDSALYLCASSLPAGASSGANVLTFGAGSRLTVL.

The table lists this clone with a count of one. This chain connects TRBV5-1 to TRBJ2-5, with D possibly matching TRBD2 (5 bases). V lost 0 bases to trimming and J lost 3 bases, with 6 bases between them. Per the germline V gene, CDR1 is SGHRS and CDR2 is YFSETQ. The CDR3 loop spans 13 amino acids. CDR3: CASSLGTEETQYF. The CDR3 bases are TGCGCCAGCAGCTTGGGGACTGAAGAGACCCAGTACTTC.

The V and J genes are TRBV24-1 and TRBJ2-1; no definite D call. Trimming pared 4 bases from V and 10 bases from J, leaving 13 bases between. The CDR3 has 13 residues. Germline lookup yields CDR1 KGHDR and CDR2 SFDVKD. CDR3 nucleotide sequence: TGTGCCACCAGTGACTTTTTTTTGGGCGAGCAGTTCTTC. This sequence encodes CATSDFFLGEQFF.

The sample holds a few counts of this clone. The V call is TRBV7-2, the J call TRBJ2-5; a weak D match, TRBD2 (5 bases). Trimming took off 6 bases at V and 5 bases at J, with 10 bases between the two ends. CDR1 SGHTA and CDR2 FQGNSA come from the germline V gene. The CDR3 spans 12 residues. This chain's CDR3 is CASRRGKETQYF. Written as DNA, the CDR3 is TGTGCCAGCAGGAGAGGGAAGGAGACCCAGTACTTC. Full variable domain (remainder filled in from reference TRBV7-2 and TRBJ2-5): GAGVSQSPSNKVTEKGKDVELRCDPISGHTALYWYRQSLGQGLEFLIYFQGNSAPDKSGLPSDRFSAERTGGSVSTLTIQRTQQEDSAVYLCASRRGKETQYFGPGTRLLVL.

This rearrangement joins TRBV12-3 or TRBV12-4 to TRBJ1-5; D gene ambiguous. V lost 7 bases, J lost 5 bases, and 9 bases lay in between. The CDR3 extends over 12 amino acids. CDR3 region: CASTPGDQPQHF. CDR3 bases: TGTGCCAGCACCCCGGGTGATCAGCCCCAGCATTTT.

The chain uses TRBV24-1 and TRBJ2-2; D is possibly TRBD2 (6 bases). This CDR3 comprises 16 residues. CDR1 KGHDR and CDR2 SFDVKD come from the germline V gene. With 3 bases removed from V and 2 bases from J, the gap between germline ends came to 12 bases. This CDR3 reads CATSDLGLTNTGELFF. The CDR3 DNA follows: TGTGCCACCAGTGATCTGGGACTTACCAACACCGGGGAGCTGTTTTTT.

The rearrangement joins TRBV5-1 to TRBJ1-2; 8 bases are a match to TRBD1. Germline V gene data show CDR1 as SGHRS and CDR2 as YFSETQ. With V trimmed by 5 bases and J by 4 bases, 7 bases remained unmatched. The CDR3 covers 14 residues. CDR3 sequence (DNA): TGCGCCAGCAGTAGGGACAGGACCTCCTATGGCTACACCTTC. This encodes CASSRDRTSYGYTF.

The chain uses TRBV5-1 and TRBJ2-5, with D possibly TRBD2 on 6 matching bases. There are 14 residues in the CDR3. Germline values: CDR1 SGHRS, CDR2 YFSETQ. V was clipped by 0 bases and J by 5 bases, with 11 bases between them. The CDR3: CASSLAGAWETQYF. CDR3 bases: TGCGCCAGCAGCTTGGCGGGAGCCTGGGAGACCCAGTACTTC.

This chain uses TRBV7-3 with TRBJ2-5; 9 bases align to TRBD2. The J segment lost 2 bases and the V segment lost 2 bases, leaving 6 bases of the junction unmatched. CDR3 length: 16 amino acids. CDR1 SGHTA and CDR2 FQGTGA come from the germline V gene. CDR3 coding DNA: TGTGCCAGCAGCTTAGGAGCGGGGGGCCCTCAAGAGACCCAGTACTTC. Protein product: CASSLGAGGPQETQYF.

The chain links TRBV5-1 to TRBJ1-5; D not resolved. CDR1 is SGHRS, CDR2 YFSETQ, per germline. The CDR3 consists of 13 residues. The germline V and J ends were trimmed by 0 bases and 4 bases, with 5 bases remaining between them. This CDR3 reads CASSLDINQPQHF. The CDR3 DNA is TGCGCCAGCAGCTTGGACATTAATCAGCCCCAGCATTTT.